What follows are 15 T cell receptor beta chains derived from one specimen sequenced in a study of T cell repertoires in cytomegalovirus infection. Their specific antigens are unknown. TCRdb passed the reads through MiXCR, listing each CDR3 protein once. Of about 900,000 distinct CDR3 sequences listed, under 40% are singletons. This specimen consisted of cultured CD8+ T cells from PBMCs, obtained from culture after CMV antigen stimulation. The receptors here all came from a human donor in good health (CMV status not recorded). Some clones in this sample may be carry-over from other donors' samples.

This clonotype has just a few counts. The genes are TRBV7-6 and TRBJ2-7, with D perhaps assigned TRBD1 or TRBD2 (5 bases each). V was clipped by 3 bases and J by 1 base, with 7 bases between them. This CDR3 comprises 13 residues. Germline V gives CDR1 SGHVS, CDR2 FNYEAQ. CDR3 sequence: CASSLGESYEQYV. DNA of the CDR3: TGTGCCAGCAGCTTGGGGGAATCCTACGAGCAGTACGTC.

The V and J genes are TRBV6-2 or TRBV6-3 and TRBJ2-5; D ambiguous. The CDR3 consists of 13 residues. The germline V and J ends were trimmed by 1 base and 3 bases, with 6 bases remaining between them. Germline V CDR1 and CDR2: MNHEY, SVGEGT. CDR3 protein: CASSYLTEETQYF. DNA of the CDR3: TGTGCCAGCAGTTACTTGACCGAAGAGACCCAGTACTTC.

This clonotype was detected many times. The chain combines TRBV7-9 with TRBJ2-7; D remains unclear. V gave up 1 base and J gave up 1 base, with 2 bases separating them. CDR1 SEHNR and CDR2 FQNEAQ come from the germline V gene (reference sequence). The CDR3 covers 12 residues. DNA for the CDR3: TGTGCCAGCAGCTTAGGGTCCTACGAGCAGTACGTC. Protein: CASSLGSYEQYV.

This clonotype was found once. A clone one base away is much larger, so this may be a read error. V gene TRBV4-3 combines with J gene TRBJ1-1, with a tentative D call TRBD1 (5 bases). Germline V gene data show CDR1 as LGHNA and CDR2 as YSLEER. This CDR3 has 16 amino acids. This CDR3 is CASSQDTTVFLFEAYF. As DNA, the CDR3 is TGCGCCAGCAGCCAAGATACGACAGTTTTCTTATTTGAAGCTTACTTT.

This clonotype was counted only a few times. The V call is TRBV12-3 or TRBV12-4, the J call TRBJ2-3; 7 bases are a match to TRBD2. The V gene end was trimmed by 5 bases and the J gene end by 1 base; junction bases not matched to a gene: 15. CDR3 length: 18 residues. In DNA form, the CDR3 reads TGTGCCAGCAGTCCCGGGAACCTGGGAGGGTACGGCACAGATACGCAGTATTTT. The encoded protein is CASSPGNLGGYGTDTQYF.

This rearrangement joins TRBV28 to TRBJ1-2; D is uncertain. CDR3 length equals 16 residues. Germline CDR1 MDHEN, CDR2 SYDVKM. V was trimmed by 5 bases and J by 6 bases, leaving 22 bases between them. CDR3 protein: CASSAVGQSAEHGYTF. CDR3 bases: TGTGCCAGCAGTGCCGTCGGGCAGTCCGCTGAGCATGGCTACACCTTC.

V and J are TRBV29-1 and TRBJ2-1; D might be TRBD2 (6 bases). Trimming left V 7 bases short and J 10 bases short, with 26 bases between. CDR3 length: 15 residues. In germline, CDR1 is SQVTM, CDR2 ANQGSEA. The CDR3 region is CSAAYGDTWGVEQFF. As DNA, the CDR3 is TGCAGCGCTGCCTACGGCGACACGTGGGGGGTGGAGCAGTTCTTC.

The chain couples TRBV12-3 or TRBV12-4 to TRBJ1-1; TRBD1 is a possible D gene (6 bases). V was cut by 3 bases and J by 4 bases, with 15 bases left in between. The CDR3 is 15 residues long. CDR3 sequence (DNA): TGTGCCAGCAGTTTTGGAACAGGGCTGGGCACTGAAGCTTTCTTT. Translation: CASSFGTGLGTEAFF.

The genes are TRBV7-6 and TRBJ1-2, with D hard to call. CDR3 length equals 15 residues. V was cut by 1 base and J by 8 bases, with 17 bases left in between. The germline gives CDR1 SGHVS, CDR2 FNYEAQ. DNA for the CDR3: TGTGCCAGCAGCTTAGGTGGGAATGGAGTTGGCGGCTACACCTTC. Translated, it gives CASSLGGNGVGGYTF.

The chain employs TRBV3-1 and TRBJ2-4, with no clear D. The V gene lost 1 base and the J gene lost 9 bases, with 13 bases spanning the gap. This CDR3 has 14 residues. Germline V lookup: CDR1 LGHDT, CDR2 YNNKEL (reference sequence). CDR3 in DNA: TGTGCCAGCAGCCAAGTCATGGGTCCCGGCATTCAGTACTTC. Protein sequence: CASSQVMGPGIQYF. Looking up the rest from reference TRBV3-1 and TRBJ2-4 gives the full variable domain: DTAVSQTPKYLVTQMGNDKSIKCEQNLGHDTMYWYKQDSKKFLKIMFSYNNKELIINETVPNRFSPKSPDKAHLNLHINSLELGDSAVYFCASSQVMGPGIQYFGAGTRLSVL.

This clonotype was observed many times. The chain is built from TRBV7-6 and TRBJ2-7; the D is unclear. CDR1 and CDR2 (germline): SGHVS, FNYEAQ. The V end was cut by 1 base, the J end by 0 bases, with 10 bases between. CDR3 length: 15 residues. The CDR3 is CASSLEVGFSYEQYV. CDR3 bases: TGTGCCAGCAGCTTAGAGGTAGGGTTCTCCTACGAGCAGTACGTC.

The V gene is TRBV15, the J gene TRBJ2-2, with D tentatively TRBD1 (6 bases). The CDR3 length is 16 residues. Trimming cost V 3 bases and J 3 bases, with 14 bases left between them. The germline V gene has CDR1 LNHNV and CDR2 YYDKDF (reference sequence). CDR3 amino acids: CATSSTMDRDTGELFF. CDR3 in DNA: TGTGCCACCAGCAGTACTATGGACAGAGACACCGGGGAGCTGTTTTTT.

This clonotype has more than one count but fewer than ten. The chain is built from TRBV19 and TRBJ2-3; D is unresolved. The CDR3 consists of 15 residues. Germline V gene data show CDR1 as LNHDA and CDR2 as SQIVND (reference sequence). Trimming took off 3 bases at V and 0 bases at J, with 10 bases between the two ends. The CDR3, as DNA: TGTGCCAGTAGTATTGGGCAGGCGAGCACAGATACGCAGTATTTT. Its protein is CASSIGQASTDTQYF.

This chain links TRBV7-6 with TRBJ1-1, with 9 bases aligning to TRBD1. The CDR3 is made up of 15 amino acids. Unmatched junction bases numbered 7, after V lost 4 bases and J lost 4 bases. CDR1 is SGHVS and CDR2 is FNYEAQ in the germline V gene. CDR3 in amino acids: CASSSTGGSGTEAFF. In DNA, the CDR3 is TGTGCCAGCAGCTCGACAGGGGGGTCGGGCACTGAAGCTTTCTTT.

This chain uses TRBV5-1 with TRBJ2-1; the D is unclear. Per germline, CDR1 SGHRS and CDR2 YFSETQ. The CDR3 has 15 amino acids. The ends were cut back, 4 bases at V and 5 bases at J, with 16 bases in the middle. The CDR3 region is CASSPRQHPDNEQFF. The CDR3 nucleotides are TGCGCCAGCAGCCCGCGTCAGCACCCTGACAATGAGCAGTTCTTC.